Each of the 17 T cell receptor beta chains below was sequenced from the same sample in a study of T cell repertoires in cytomegalovirus infection. TCRdb passed the reads through MiXCR, listing each CDR3 protein once. The sample lists under 850,000 distinct CDR3 sequences, approximately 34% seen once, with under 3% in the top ten. Sequencing was carried out using PBMCs. The origin of the receptors is a human donor in good health (CMV status not recorded). Some clones in this sample may be carry-over from other donors' samples.

The CDR3 spells CASSLKGVSRSYEQYF. Written as DNA, the CDR3 is TGTGCCAGCAGTTTAAAGGGGGTCAGCCGCTCCTACGAGCAGTACTTC. The chain carries TRBV27 and TRBJ2-7; D is perhaps TRBD1 (6 bases). Trimming cost V 2 bases and J 0 bases, with 14 bases left between them. CDR3 size: 16 residues. Germline V lookup: CDR1 MNHEY, CDR2 SMNVEV (reference sequence).

This chain uses TRBV28 with TRBJ2-4, with a tentative D call TRBD2 (6 bases). The CDR3 loop spans 14 amino acids. V was trimmed by 6 bases and J by 5 bases, leaving 14 bases between them. Germline CDR1 reads MDHEN; CDR2 reads SYDVKM. Here the CDR3 reads CASSPGVRENIQYF. CDR3 DNA sequence: TGTGCCAGCAGCCCGGGGGTCAGGGAAAACATTCAGTACTTC.

This clonotype was seen many times. The rearrangement joins TRBV7-8 to TRBJ1-1; weak D call: TRBD1 (5 bases). CDR1 and CDR2 from the germline V gene are SGHVS and FQNEAQ. CDR3 length: 14 residues. The V end lost 3 bases, the J end lost 3 bases, and 11 bases lay between the germline ends. CDR3 nucleotide sequence: TGTGCCAGCAGCTTGTTAGGGGTGGACACTGAAGCTTTCTTT. Amino acid sequence: CASSLLGVDTEAFF.

In its sample, this clonotype was seen many times. The V call is TRBV14, the J call TRBJ2-1; TRBD2 matches 10 bases. Germline loops: CDR1 SGHDN, CDR2 FVKESK. This CDR3 is 14 amino acids long. Trimming removed 2 bases from V and 15 bases from J; junction bases left unmatched: 10. The DNA of the CDR3 is TGTGCCAGCAGCCAATGGACTAGCGGAGGGGGCCCGTTCTTC. It codes for CASSQWTSGGGPFF.

The chain couples TRBV29-1 to TRBJ2-2; D gene unclear. The V and J ends lost 3 bases and 8 bases respectively, with 7 bases between them. The germline CDR1 and CDR2 sequences are SQVTM and ANQGSEA. This CDR3 spans 11 amino acids. CDR3 region: CSVDFWGELFF. CDR3 bases: TGCAGCGTTGATTTTTGGGGGGAGCTGTTTTTT.

This clonotype showed up just a few times. The rearrangement joins TRBV11-2 to TRBJ1-1; possible D gene TRBD1, 5 bases. This CDR3 comprises 12 residues. The ends were cut back, 0 bases at V and 10 bases at J, with 9 bases in the middle. Germline V gene lookup returns CDR1 SGHAT and CDR2 FQNNGV. The CDR3 loop is CASSLEGASAFF. In DNA, the CDR3 is TGTGCCAGCAGCTTAGAAGGGGCCTCAGCTTTCTTT.

V is TRBV11-3 and J is TRBJ2-3, with unresolved D. Germline lookup yields CDR1 SGHNT and CDR2 YENEEA. The V gene lost 3 bases and the J gene lost 2 bases, with 15 bases spanning the gap. There are 16 residues in the CDR3. In DNA form, the CDR3 reads TGTGCCAGCAGCTTCTACGACGGCCGACACACAGATACGCAGTATTTT. Translating gives CASSFYDGRHTDTQYF. The full variable domain, in which reference TRBV11-3 and TRBJ2-3 provide the parts outside the CDR3, is EAGVVQSPRYKIIEKKQPVAFWCNPISGHNTLYWYLQNLGQGPELLIRYENEEAVDDSQLPKDRFSAERLKGVDSTLKIQPAELGDSAVYLCASSFYDGRHTDTQYFGPGTRLTVL.

This sequence joins TRBV11-2 and TRBJ2-2; 9 nucleotides align to TRBD2. The CDR3 runs to 16 residues. The germline V gene has CDR1 SGHAT and CDR2 FQNNGV. Trimming cost V 5 bases and J 6 bases; bases outside gene matches: 10. In DNA form, the CDR3 reads TGTGCCAGCAGCCCGCGCCCTGCGGGGGGGCCCGGGGAGCTGTTTTTT. Translated, it gives CASSPRPAGGPGELFF.

The chain has TRBV6-2 or TRBV6-3 and TRBJ2-1, with TRBD2 matching 9 bases. CDR1 is MNHEY, CDR2 SVGEGT, per germline. The CDR3 covers 15 residues. Germline trimming cut 2 bases from V and 9 bases from J; bases unmatched to any gene: 8. DNA of the CDR3: TGTGCCAGCAGTTACCTTAGCGGGGGAGTGGGTGAGCAGTTCTTC. Its protein product is CASSYLSGGVGEQFF.

V usage is TRBV19 and J usage is TRBJ1-3, with a weak D call TRBD1 (5 bases). V gave up 10 bases and J gave up 5 bases, with 15 bases separating them. The length of the CDR3 is 13 residues. The germline CDR1 and CDR2 sequences are LNHDA and SQIVND (reference sequence). CDR3 loop: CATATGTRNTIYF. Here the CDR3 DNA reads TGTGCCACCGCGACCGGGACGCGAAACACCATATATTTT.

There are a few counts of this clonotype. V gene TRBV5-1 combines with J gene TRBJ1-1; 9 positions match TRBD1. J was trimmed by 3 bases and V by 4 bases; bases with no gene match: 7. CDR1 and CDR2 (germline): SGHRS, YFSETQ. This CDR3 is 15 amino acids long. The CDR3 region is CASSIQGAGDTEAFF. CDR3 DNA sequence: TGCGCCAGCAGCATACAGGGGGCAGGGGACACTGAAGCTTTCTTT.

The rearrangement joins TRBV3-1 to TRBJ2-7; D is undetermined. The V end was cut by 2 bases, the J end by 5 bases, with 13 bases between. Germline CDR1 reads LGHDT; CDR2 reads YNNKEL (reference sequence). This CDR3 is 14 amino acids long. The CDR3 DNA follows: TGTGCCAGCAGCCAACTCGTTATTGGTAACGAGCAGTACTTC. This codes for CASSQLVIGNEQYF.

There are a few counts of this clonotype. The chain couples TRBV6-1 to TRBJ1-5; possibly TRBD1 for D (5 bases). CDR1 is MNHNS and CDR2 is SASEGT in the germline V gene. CDR3 length: 11 amino acids. Between the trimmed V and J ends, which lost 6 bases and 9 bases, there was a span of 9 bases. The CDR3 sequence: CASSGGGPQHF. The CDR3 nucleotides read TGTGCCAGCAGCGGGGGGGGGCCCCAGCATTTT.

With regard to this clonotype: At one end the junction does not follow the germline gene, possibly because of a read error. The rearrangement uses TRBV5-3 and TRBJ2-3, with no clear D. TRBV5-3 is marked as an open reading frame, function uncertain. This CDR3 contains 15 residues. The CDR3, as DNA: TGTGCCAGCAGCTTATTACAGAGAAGCACAGATACGCAGTATTTT. Translation: CASSLLQRSTDTQYF.

The rearrangement joins TRBV6-5 to TRBJ2-1; 8 bases map to TRBD2. V lost 2 bases and J lost 7; bases outside the gene matches: 10. This CDR3 contains 16 residues. CDR1 and CDR2 (germline): MNHEY, SVGAGI. CDR3 loop: CASSYGGGGPWNEQFF. The CDR3 coding sequence is TGTGCCAGCAGTTACGGGGGCGGGGGGCCGTGGAATGAGCAGTTCTTC.

The sample holds a few counts of this clonotype. This chain joins TRBV7-9 and TRBJ1-4; D may be TRBD1 (6 bases). V lost 5 bases to trimming and J lost 4 bases, with 14 bases between them. Germline CDR1 and CDR2: SEHNR and FQNEAQ (reference sequence). The CDR3 totals 15 residues. The CDR3 region is CASSPTAGVNEKLFF. The CDR3 region has the DNA TGTGCCAGCAGCCCCACGGCAGGGGTTAATGAAAAACTGTTTTTT.

The rearrangement joins TRBV25-1 to TRBJ2-1; D tentatively reads TRBD1 or TRBD2 (6 bases each). Between the trimmed V and J ends, which lost 1 base and 3 bases, there was a span of 13 bases. The length of the CDR3 is 16 residues. Per germline, CDR1 MGHDK and CDR2 SYGVNS. CDR3 region: CASSESGALSYNEQFF. Written as DNA, the CDR3 is TGTGCCAGCAGTGAATCGGGGGCCCTCAGCTACAATGAGCAGTTCTTC.